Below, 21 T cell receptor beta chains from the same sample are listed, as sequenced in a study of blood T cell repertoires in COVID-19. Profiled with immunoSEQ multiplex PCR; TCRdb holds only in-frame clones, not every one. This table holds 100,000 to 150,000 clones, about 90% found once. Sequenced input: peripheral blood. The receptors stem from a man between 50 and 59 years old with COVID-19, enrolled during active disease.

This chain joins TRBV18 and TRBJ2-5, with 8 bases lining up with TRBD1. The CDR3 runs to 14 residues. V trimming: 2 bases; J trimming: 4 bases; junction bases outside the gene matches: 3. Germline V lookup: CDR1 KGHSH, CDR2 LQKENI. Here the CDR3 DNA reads TGTGCCAGCTCACCAACAGGGGGAGGAGAGACCCAGTACTTC. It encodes CASSPTGGGETQYF.

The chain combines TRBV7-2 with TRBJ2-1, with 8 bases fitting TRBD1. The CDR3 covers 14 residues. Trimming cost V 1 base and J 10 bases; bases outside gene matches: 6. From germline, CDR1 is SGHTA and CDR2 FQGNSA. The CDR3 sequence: CASSLGRTGQEQFF. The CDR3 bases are TGTGCCAGCAGCTTAGGGCGGACAGGGCAGGAGCAGTTCTTC. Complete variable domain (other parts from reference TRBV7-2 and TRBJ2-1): GAGVSQSPSNKVTEKGKDVELRCDPISGHTALYWYRQSLGQGLEFLIYFQGNSAPDKSGLPSDRFSAERTGGSVSTLTIQRTQQEDSAVYLCASSLGRTGQEQFFGPGTRLTVL.

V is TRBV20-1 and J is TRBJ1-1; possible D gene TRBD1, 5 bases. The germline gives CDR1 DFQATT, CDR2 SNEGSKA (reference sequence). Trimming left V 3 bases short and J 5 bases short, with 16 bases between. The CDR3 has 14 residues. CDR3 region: CSASLPGGGTEAFF. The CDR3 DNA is TGCAGTGCTAGTCTCCCGGGGGGGGGAACTGAAGCTTTCTTT.

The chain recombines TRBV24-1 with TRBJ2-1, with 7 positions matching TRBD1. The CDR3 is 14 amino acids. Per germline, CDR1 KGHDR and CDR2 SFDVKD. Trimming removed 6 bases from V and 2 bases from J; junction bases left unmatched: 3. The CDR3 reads CATSTGDAYNEQFF. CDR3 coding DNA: TGTGCCACCAGTACAGGGGACGCCTACAATGAGCAGTTCTTC.

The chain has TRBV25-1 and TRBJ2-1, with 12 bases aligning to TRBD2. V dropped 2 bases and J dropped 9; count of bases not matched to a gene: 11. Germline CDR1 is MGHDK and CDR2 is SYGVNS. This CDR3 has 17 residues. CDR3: CASSELPASGRASEQFF. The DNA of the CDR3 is TGTGCCAGCAGTGAACTTCCCGCTAGCGGGAGGGCCAGTGAGCAGTTCTTC.

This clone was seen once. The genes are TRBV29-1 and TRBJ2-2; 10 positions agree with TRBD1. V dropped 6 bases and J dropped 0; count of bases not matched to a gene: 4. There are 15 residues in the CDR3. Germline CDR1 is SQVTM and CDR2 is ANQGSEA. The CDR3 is CSVVGQGANTGELFF. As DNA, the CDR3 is TGCAGCGTCGTCGGACAGGGGGCGAACACCGGGGAGCTGTTTTTT.

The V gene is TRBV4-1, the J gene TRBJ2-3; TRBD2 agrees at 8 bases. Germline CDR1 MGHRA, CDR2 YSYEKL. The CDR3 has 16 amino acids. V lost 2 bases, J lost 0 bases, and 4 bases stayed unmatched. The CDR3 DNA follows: TGCGCCAGCAGCCAACGAATAGCGGGGAGCACAGATACGCAGTATTTT. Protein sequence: CASSQRIAGSTDTQYF.

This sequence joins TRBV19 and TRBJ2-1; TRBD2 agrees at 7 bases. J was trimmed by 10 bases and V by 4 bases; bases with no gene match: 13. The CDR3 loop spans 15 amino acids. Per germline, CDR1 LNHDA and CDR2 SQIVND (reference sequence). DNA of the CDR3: TGTGCCAGTAGTACGCCTCGACCGGGACTACCAGAGCAGTTCTTC. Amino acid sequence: CASSTPRPGLPEQFF. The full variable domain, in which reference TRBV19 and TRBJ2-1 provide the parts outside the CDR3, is DGGITQSPKYLFRKEGQNVTLSCEQNLNHDAMYWYRQDPGQGLRLIYYSQIVNDFQKGDIAEGYSVSREKKESFPLTVTSAQKNPTAFYLCASSTPRPGLPEQFFGPGTRLTVL.

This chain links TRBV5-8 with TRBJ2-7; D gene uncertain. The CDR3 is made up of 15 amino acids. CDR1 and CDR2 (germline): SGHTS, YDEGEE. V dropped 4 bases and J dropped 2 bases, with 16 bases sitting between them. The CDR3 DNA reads TGTGCCAGCAGCCCCCGACCGAACCTAGCCTACGAGCAGTACGTC. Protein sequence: CASSPRPNLAYEQYV.

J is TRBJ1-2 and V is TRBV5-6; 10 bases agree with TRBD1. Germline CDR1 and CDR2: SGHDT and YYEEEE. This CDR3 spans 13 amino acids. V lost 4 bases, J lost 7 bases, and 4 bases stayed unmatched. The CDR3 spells CASSTGTGVGYTF. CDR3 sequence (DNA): TGTGCCAGCAGCACGGGGACAGGGGTTGGCTACACCTTC.

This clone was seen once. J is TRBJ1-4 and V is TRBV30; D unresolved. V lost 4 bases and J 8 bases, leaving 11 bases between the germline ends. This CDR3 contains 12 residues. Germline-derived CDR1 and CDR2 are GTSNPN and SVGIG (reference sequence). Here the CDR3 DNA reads TGTGCCTGGAACCGGGGTTGGGAAAAACTGTTTTTT. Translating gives CAWNRGWEKLFF.

CDR3 amino acids: CASSLSTGAAYGYTF. The CDR3 DNA reads as TGTGCCAGCAGTTTATCAACAGGGGCTGCCTATGGCTACACCTTC. The genes are TRBV28 and TRBJ1-2; the match to TRBD1 covers 7 bases. This CDR3 has 15 amino acids. V trimming: 1 base; J trimming: 4 bases; junction bases outside the gene matches: 6. Looked up from germline, CDR1 is MDHEN and CDR2 is SYDVKM.

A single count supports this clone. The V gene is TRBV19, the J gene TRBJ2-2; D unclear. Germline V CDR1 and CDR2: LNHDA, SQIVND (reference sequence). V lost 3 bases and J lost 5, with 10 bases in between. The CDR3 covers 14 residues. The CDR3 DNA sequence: TGTGCCAGTAGTATTTCGTCCGGGACCGGGGAGCTGTTTTTT. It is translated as CASSISSGTGELFF. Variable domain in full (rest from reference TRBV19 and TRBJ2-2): DGGITQSPKYLFRKEGQNVTLSCEQNLNHDAMYWYRQDPGQGLRLIYYSQIVNDFQKGDIAEGYSVSREKKESFPLTVTSAQKNPTAFYLCASSISSGTGELFFGEGSRLTVL.

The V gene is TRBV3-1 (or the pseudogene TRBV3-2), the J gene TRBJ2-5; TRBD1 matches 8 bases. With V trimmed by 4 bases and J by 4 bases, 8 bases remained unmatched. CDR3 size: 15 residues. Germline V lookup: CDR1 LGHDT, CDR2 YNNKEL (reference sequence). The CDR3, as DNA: TGTGCCAGCAGCCCACGTGGACAGGGACCAGAGACCCAGTACTTC. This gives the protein CASSPRGQGPETQYF.

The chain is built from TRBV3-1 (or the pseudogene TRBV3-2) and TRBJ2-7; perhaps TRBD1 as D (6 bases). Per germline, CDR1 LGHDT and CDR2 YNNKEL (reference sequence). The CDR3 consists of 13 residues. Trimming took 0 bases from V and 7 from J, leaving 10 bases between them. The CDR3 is CASSQDLQGEQYF. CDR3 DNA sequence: TGTGCCAGCAGCCAAGATCTCCAGGGGGAGCAGTACTTC.

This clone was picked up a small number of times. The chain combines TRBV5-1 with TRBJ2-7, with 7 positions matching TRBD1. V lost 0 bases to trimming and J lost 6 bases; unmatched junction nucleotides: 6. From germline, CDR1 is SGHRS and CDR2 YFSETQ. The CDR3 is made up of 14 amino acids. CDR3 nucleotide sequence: TGCGCCAGCAGCTTGGAGACAGGGCAGAGCGAGCAGTACTTC. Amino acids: CASSLETGQSEQYF.

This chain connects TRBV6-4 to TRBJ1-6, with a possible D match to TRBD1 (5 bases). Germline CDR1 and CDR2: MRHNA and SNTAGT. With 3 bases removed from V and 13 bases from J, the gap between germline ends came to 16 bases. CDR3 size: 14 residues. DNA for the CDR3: TGTGCCAGCAGTGAACGGGACGGACTAAGGCCCCTCCACTTT. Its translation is CASSERDGLRPLHF.

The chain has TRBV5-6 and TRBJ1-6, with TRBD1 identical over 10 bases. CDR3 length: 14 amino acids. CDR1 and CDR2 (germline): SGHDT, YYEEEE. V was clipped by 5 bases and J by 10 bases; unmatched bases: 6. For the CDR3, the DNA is TGTGCCAGCAGTTGGGACAGGGGAGACTCACCCCTCCACTTT. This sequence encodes CASSWDRGDSPLHF.

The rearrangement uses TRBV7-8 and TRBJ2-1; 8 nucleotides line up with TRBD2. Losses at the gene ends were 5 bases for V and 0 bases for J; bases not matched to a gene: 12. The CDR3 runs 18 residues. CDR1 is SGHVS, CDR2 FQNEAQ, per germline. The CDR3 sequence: CASSGSASGSSSYNEQFF. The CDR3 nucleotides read TGTGCCAGCAGCGGGTCGGCTAGCGGGTCTAGCTCCTACAATGAGCAGTTCTTC.

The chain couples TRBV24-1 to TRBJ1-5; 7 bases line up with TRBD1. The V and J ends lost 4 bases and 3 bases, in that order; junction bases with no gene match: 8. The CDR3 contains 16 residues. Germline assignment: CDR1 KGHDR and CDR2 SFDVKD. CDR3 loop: CATSEGRTGYNQPQHF. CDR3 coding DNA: TGTGCCACCAGTGAGGGCCGGACAGGTTACAATCAGCCCCAGCATTTT.

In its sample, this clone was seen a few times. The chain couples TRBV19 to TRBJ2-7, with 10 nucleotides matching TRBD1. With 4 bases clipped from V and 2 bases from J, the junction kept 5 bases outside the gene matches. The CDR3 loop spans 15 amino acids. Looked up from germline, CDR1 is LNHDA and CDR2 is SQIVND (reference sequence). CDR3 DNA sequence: TGTGCCAGTAGTACCACCGGGACAGGGGCCTACGAGCAGTACTTC. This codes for CASSTTGTGAYEQYF.